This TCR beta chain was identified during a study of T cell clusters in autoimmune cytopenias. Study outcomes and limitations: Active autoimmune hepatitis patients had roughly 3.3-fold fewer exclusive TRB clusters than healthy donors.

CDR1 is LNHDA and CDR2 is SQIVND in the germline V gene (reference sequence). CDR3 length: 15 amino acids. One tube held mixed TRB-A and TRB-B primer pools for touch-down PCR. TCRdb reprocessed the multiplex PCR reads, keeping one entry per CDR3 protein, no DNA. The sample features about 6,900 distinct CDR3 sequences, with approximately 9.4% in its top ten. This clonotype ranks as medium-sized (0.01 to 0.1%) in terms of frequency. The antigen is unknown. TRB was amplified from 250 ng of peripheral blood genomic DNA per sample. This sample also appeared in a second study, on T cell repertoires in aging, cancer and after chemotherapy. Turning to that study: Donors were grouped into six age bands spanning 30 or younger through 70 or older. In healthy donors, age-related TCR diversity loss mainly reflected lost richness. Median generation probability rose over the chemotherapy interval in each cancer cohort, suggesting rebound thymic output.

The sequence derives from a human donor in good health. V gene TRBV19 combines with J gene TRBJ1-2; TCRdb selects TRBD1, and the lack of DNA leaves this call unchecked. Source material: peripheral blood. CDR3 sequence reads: CASSIMGGLRYGYTF.